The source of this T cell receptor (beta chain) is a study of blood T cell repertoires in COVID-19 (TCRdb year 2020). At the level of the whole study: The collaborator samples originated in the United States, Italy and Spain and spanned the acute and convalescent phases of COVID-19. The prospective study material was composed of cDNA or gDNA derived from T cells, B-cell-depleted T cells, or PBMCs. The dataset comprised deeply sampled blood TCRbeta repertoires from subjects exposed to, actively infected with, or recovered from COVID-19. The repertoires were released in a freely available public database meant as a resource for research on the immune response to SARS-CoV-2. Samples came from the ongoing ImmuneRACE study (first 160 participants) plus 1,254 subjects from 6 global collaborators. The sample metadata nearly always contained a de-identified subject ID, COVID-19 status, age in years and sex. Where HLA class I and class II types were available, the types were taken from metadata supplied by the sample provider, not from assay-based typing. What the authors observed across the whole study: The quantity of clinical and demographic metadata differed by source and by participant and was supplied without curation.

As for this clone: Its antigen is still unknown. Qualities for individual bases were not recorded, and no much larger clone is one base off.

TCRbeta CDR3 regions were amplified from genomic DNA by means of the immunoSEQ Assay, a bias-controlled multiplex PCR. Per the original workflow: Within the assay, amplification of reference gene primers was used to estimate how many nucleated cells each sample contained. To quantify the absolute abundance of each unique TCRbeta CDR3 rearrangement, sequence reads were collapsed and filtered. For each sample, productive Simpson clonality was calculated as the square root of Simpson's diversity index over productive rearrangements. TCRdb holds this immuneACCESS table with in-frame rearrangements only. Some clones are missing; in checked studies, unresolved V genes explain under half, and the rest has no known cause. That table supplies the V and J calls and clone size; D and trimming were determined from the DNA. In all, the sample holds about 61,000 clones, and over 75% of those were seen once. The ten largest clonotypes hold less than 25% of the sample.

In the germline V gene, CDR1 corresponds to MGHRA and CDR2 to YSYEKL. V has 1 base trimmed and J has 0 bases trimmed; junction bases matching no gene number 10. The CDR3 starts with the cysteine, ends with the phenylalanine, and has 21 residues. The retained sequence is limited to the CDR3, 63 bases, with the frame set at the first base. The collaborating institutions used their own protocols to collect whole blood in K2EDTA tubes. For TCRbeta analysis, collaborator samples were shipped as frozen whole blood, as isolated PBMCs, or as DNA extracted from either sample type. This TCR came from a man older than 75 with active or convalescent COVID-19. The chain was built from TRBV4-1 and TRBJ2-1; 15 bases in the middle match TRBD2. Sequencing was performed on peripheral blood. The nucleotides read TGCGCCAGCAGCCAAGCCCCGTCGGGACTAGCGGGGGGACTCTCCTACAATGAGCAGTTCTTC. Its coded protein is CASSQAPSGLAGGLSYNEQFF.